This T cell receptor beta chain was documented in a study of blood T cell repertoires in COVID-19. About the research overall: Samples representing acute and convalescent COVID-19 were sourced from the United States, Italy and Spain. PBMCs, B-cell-depleted T cells, or T cells were the source of the cDNA or gDNA that made up the material.

CDR3 length: 13 residues. Per germline, CDR1 LNHDA and CDR2 SQIVND (reference sequence). Between the trimmed V and J ends, which lost 7 bases and 4 bases, there was a span of 13 bases. The protocol was immunoSEQ multiplex PCR, while the TCRdb copy is restricted to in-frame clones and leaves out a portion. Among 200,000 to 250,000 clones listed, about 90% were seen once. Each participant's cohort was designated according to participant-reported clinical history. The chain uses TRBV19 and TRBJ1-2; D not certain. The sample taken for sequencing was PBMCs or T cells enriched from blood (not recorded which). The origin of this receptor is a man in his forties or fifties who had been exposed to COVID-19. In nucleotides, the CDR3 is TGTGCCAGTAACCACCAGGATATCTATGGCTACACCTTC. It yields the protein CASNHQDIYGYTF.